Below, 20 T cell receptor beta chains from the same sample are listed, as sequenced in a study of control samples from healthy donors and cancer patients. Profiling relied on immunoSEQ multiplex PCR, and the TCRdb table lists in-frame clones only, not all of them. The table shows about 42,000 clones, with less than 90% occurring only once. Sequencing input: blood. These receptors all come from a man in his fifties or sixties in good health.

The V call is TRBV18, the J call TRBJ2-1; D call uncertain. In germline, CDR1 is KGHSH, CDR2 LQKENI. V lost 2 bases and J lost 5, with 10 bases in between. The CDR3 length is 14 residues. The CDR3 spells CASSPNSRNNEQFF. The CDR3 DNA follows: TGTGCCAGCTCACCAAATTCGCGGAACAATGAGCAGTTCTTC.

J is TRBJ1-2 and V is TRBV28, with D uncertain. This CDR3 spans 14 amino acids. Germline-derived CDR1 and CDR2 are MDHEN and SYDVKM. V was clipped by 1 base and J by 8 bases, with 14 bases between them. The CDR3 here is CASSLFGPQGGYTF. In DNA form, the CDR3 reads TGTGCCAGCAGTTTATTCGGGCCCCAAGGGGGCTACACCTTC.

V usage is TRBV5-1 and J usage is TRBJ2-1; 11 positions agree with TRBD2. J was trimmed by 6 bases and V by 0 bases; bases with no gene match: 5. Looked up from germline, CDR1 is SGHRS and CDR2 is YFSETQ. This CDR3 has 16 residues. The CDR3 loop is CASSLEVAGGINEQFF. As DNA, the CDR3 is TGCGCCAGCAGCTTGGAAGTAGCGGGAGGGATCAATGAGCAGTTCTTC. The variable domain in full, completed from reference TRBV5-1 and TRBJ2-1, reads KAGVTQTPRYLIKTRGQQVTLSCSPISGHRSVSWYQQTPGQGLQFLFEYFSETQRNKGNFPGRFSGRQFSNSRSEMNVSTLELGDSALYLCASSLEVAGGINEQFFGPGTRLTVL.

This clone has a single count. The J gene is TRBJ2-2, the V gene TRBV19, with 10 bases fitting TRBD2. V lost 5 bases, J lost 6 bases, and 3 bases stayed unmatched. This CDR3 is built from 14 residues. Germline V gene data show CDR1 as LNHDA and CDR2 as SQIVND (reference sequence). DNA of the CDR3: TGTGCCAGTAGTGCGCTAGCGGGGGCCGGGGAGCTGTTTTTT. The encoded protein is CASSALAGAGELFF. Full variable domain (missing parts from reference TRBV19 and TRBJ2-2): DGGITQSPKYLFRKEGQNVTLSCEQNLNHDAMYWYRQDPGQGLRLIYYSQIVNDFQKGDIAEGYSVSREKKESFPLTVTSAQKNPTAFYLCASSALAGAGELFFGEGSRLTVL.

CDR3 sequence (DNA): TGTGCCAGCAGCTTGCTCGGGAGGGGTTACGAGCAGTACTTC. This sequence encodes CASSLLGRGYEQYF. The genes are TRBV5-8 and TRBJ2-7; 8 bases map to TRBD2. The CDR3 sequence is 14 residues long. V lost 1 base and J lost 4; bases outside the gene matches: 4. CDR1 and CDR2 from the germline V gene are SGHTS and YDEGEE.

This sequence joins TRBV25-1 and TRBJ1-3; D possibly corresponds to TRBD1 (5 bases). V was cut by 1 base and J by 2 bases, with 12 bases left in between. The CDR3 runs to 16 residues. CDR1 and CDR2 from the germline V gene are MGHDK and SYGVNS. The CDR3 here is CASSEFGRGAGNTIYF. CDR3 DNA sequence: TGTGCCAGCAGTGAATTTGGTAGGGGAGCTGGAAACACCATATATTTT.

The gene calls are TRBV5-4 and TRBJ1-1; D not resolved. The V end was cut by 1 base, the J end by 8 bases, with 15 bases between. Germline V gene data show CDR1 as SGHNT and CDR2 as YYREEE (reference sequence). The CDR3 covers 14 residues. The CDR3 DNA sequence: TGTGCCAGCAGCTTGTTGGACGGTATTACCGAAGCTTTCTTT. The encoded protein is CASSLLDGITEAFF.

The chain couples TRBV18 to TRBJ2-7; weak D call: TRBD1 (6 bases). Trimming stripped 1 base from V and 4 bases from J, with 14 bases between. From germline, CDR1 is KGHSH and CDR2 LQKENI. The CDR3 covers 15 residues. The CDR3 protein is CASSPRQGSYYEQYF. CDR3 sequence (DNA): TGTGCCAGCTCACCACGCCAGGGGTCCTATTACGAGCAGTACTTC.

The chain joins TRBV15 to TRBJ2-1; D is uncertain. CDR1 LNHNV and CDR2 YYDKDF come from the germline V gene (reference sequence). The CDR3 is 13 amino acids. V was clipped by 2 bases and J by 10 bases, with 12 bases between them. In DNA, the CDR3 is TGTGCCACCAGCAGAATAACACCGATCGAGCAGTTCTTC. Protein: CATSRITPIEQFF.

The chain is built from TRBV28 and TRBJ2-1; 12 bases agree with TRBD2. The CDR3 extends over 16 amino acids. Trimming removed 2 bases from V and 9 bases from J; junction bases left unmatched: 8. The V gene's germline CDR1 is MDHEN and CDR2 SYDVKM. Here the CDR3 DNA reads TGTGCCAGCAGTTTAGGTCGGACTAGCGGGAAAAGTGAGCAGTTCTTC. The encoded protein is CASSLGRTSGKSEQFF.

The count of this clone is one. V gene TRBV4-1 combines with J gene TRBJ2-5; D ambiguous. This CDR3 region has 15 residues. CDR1 and CDR2 (germline): MGHRA, YSYEKL. Trimming pared 5 bases from V and 5 bases from J, leaving 18 bases between. CDR3 in DNA: TGCGCCAGCAGCAAACCCGACCGGGTTGGGGAGACCCAGTACTTC. Its protein product is CASSKPDRVGETQYF.

V and J are TRBV11-2 and TRBJ2-3, with 10 nucleotides matching TRBD2. Germline CDR1 is SGHAT and CDR2 is FQNNGV. CDR3 length equals 16 residues. V lost 4 bases, J lost 2 bases, and 6 bases stayed unmatched. The CDR3 DNA sequence: TGTGCCAGCAGCTGGAGCGGGGGGGCGAACACAGATACGCAGTATTTT. Its protein is CASSWSGGANTDTQYF.

This clone appeared once. The chain uses TRBV28 and TRBJ1-1; maybe TRBD1 (5 bases). V was shortened by 4 bases and J by 4 bases, with 13 bases between the two germline ends. This CDR3 region has 14 residues. Per germline, CDR1 MDHEN and CDR2 SYDVKM. The CDR3 here is CASSSQGIGTEAFF. The CDR3 coding sequence is TGTGCCAGCAGTTCCCAGGGTATTGGCACTGAAGCTTTCTTT. The whole variable domain, filled in from reference TRBV28 and TRBJ1-1, reads DVKVTQSSRYLVKRTGEKVFLECVQDMDHENMFWYRQDPGLGLRLIYFSYDVKMKEKGDIPEGYSVSREKKERFSLILESASTNQTSMYLCASSSQGIGTEAFFGQGTRLTVV.

Only one count was recorded for this clone. The V gene is TRBV18, the J gene TRBJ2-4; D unclear. The CDR3 covers 13 residues. Trimming removed 2 bases from V and 3 bases from J, with 5 bases in between. Germline assignment: CDR1 KGHSH and CDR2 LQKENI. This CDR3 reads CASSPGDKNIQYF. In DNA, the CDR3 is TGTGCCAGCTCACCAGGGGACAAAAACATTCAGTACTTC.

This clone was found once. V is TRBV6-5 and J is TRBJ1-1; D is unclear. V was shortened by 8 bases and J by 1 base, with 14 bases between the two germline ends. The length of the CDR3 is 14 residues. Germline CDR1 and CDR2: MNHEY and SVGAGI. CDR3 residues: CASRSSMGNTEAFF. CDR3 sequence (DNA): TGTGCCAGCCGCAGCAGCATGGGGAACACTGAAGCTTTCTTT.

The chain carries TRBV6-1 and TRBJ1-4, with TRBD1 identical over 8 bases. This CDR3 contains 16 residues. V was pared by 2 bases and J by 7 bases, with 9 bases of the junction left unmatched. Germline V gives CDR1 MNHNS, CDR2 SASEGT. The CDR3: CASSEYPTGGGEKLFF. The CDR3 bases are TGTGCCAGCAGTGAATACCCCACAGGGGGAGGTGAAAAACTGTTTTTT.

J is TRBJ2-2 and V is TRBV2; D unclear. Germline V CDR1 and CDR2: SNHLY, FYNNEI. Trimming shortened V by 3 bases and J by 1 base, and 9 bases separated the two germline ends. The CDR3 has 15 residues. The DNA of the CDR3 is TGTGCCAGCAGTGATCCTGGAAGGAACACCGGGGAGCTGTTTTTT. Amino acids: CASSDPGRNTGELFF.

The chain joins TRBV7-6 to TRBJ2-3, with 8 bases matching TRBD1. After removal of 5 bases from V and 3 bases from J, the junction contained 7 bases not matched to a gene. Germline CDR1 reads SGHVS; CDR2 reads FNYEAQ. CDR3 size: 15 residues. CDR3 in amino acids: CASSPRTGLTDTQYF. In DNA, the CDR3 is TGTGCCAGCAGCCCCCGGACAGGGTTGACAGATACGCAGTATTTT.

V is TRBV29-1 and J is TRBJ1-1, with D possibly TRBD1 on 5 matching bases. Germline loops: CDR1 SQVTM, CDR2 ANQGSEA. Trimming pared 4 bases from V and 3 bases from J, leaving 12 bases between. The CDR3 runs 13 residues. CDR3 residues: CSVGMGGYTEAFF. In DNA, the CDR3 is TGCAGCGTTGGAATGGGGGGGTACACTGAAGCTTTCTTT.

The chain has TRBV18 and TRBJ1-1, with D perhaps matching TRBD1 (6 bases). This CDR3 is built from 15 residues. The V end was cut by 2 bases, the J end by 0 bases, with 10 bases between. Per the germline V gene, CDR1 is KGHSH and CDR2 is LQKENI. In DNA form, the CDR3 reads TGTGCCAGCTCACCATCTGGACAGATGAACACTGAAGCTTTCTTT. Its protein product is CASSPSGQMNTEAFF.